These 30 T cell receptor beta chains were all obtained from the same sample, sequenced in a study of T cell repertoires in cytomegalovirus infection. TCRdb analysed the reads with MiXCR anew, one entry per CDR3 protein. The sample consists of 450,000 to 600,000 distinct CDR3 sequences, 40% to 50% of them appearing once. Antigen specificity for these receptors is unknown. This sample comprised cultured PBMCs, obtained from culture after CMV antigen stimulation. The receptors come from a human donor in good health (CMV status not recorded). Some clones in this sample may be carry-over from other donors' samples.

With regard to this clonotype: Mismatch with germline at one junction end may stem from a read error. This chain links TRBV4-1 with TRBJ2-2; D call uncertain. This CDR3 comprises 16 residues. Per the germline V gene, CDR1 is MGHRA and CDR2 is YSYEKL. The CDR3 loop is CASSQDASHLTGELFF. In DNA, the CDR3 is TGTGCCAGCAGCCAAGATGCCTCCCACTTAACCGGGGAGCTGTTTTTT.

This sequence joins TRBV6-5 and TRBJ2-7; 8 nucleotides agree with TRBD2. Germline V gene lookup returns CDR1 MNHEY and CDR2 SVGAGI. V was clipped by 6 bases and J by 0 bases; unmatched bases: 10. This CDR3 comprises 16 residues. The CDR3 protein is CASRRLARNPSYEQYF. Here the CDR3 DNA reads TGTGCCAGCAGACGACTAGCGAGAAACCCCTCCTACGAGCAGTACTTC.

V usage is TRBV12-3 or TRBV12-4 and J usage is TRBJ2-1; 8 bases align to TRBD1. Germline trimming cut 5 bases from V and 6 bases from J; bases unmatched to any gene: 6. The CDR3 has 14 residues. The CDR3 sequence: CASSHGQGPNEQFF. For the CDR3, the DNA is TGTGCCAGCAGTCACGGACAGGGCCCCAATGAGCAGTTCTTC.

This chain uses TRBV7-6 with TRBJ2-1; unclear D gene. This CDR3 has 15 amino acids. The V end lost 7 bases, the J end lost 2 bases, and 15 bases lay between the germline ends. Per germline, CDR1 SGHVS and CDR2 FNYEAQ. CDR3 coding DNA: TGTGCCAGCAAACTCTGGGCAGAGCCCTACAATGAGCAGTTCTTC. It specifies CASKLWAEPYNEQFF.

The CDR3 coding sequence is TGCGCCAGCAGCCAAGGACCGGGAGGGGGAACCGGGGAGCTGTTTTTT. As protein: CASSQGPGGGTGELFF. The chain joins TRBV4-1 to TRBJ2-2, with TRBD2 identical over 8 bases. The CDR3 totals 16 residues. The germline V gene encodes CDR1 MGHRA and CDR2 YSYEKL. With V trimmed by 1 base and J by 5 bases, 6 bases remained unmatched.

The chain uses TRBV20-1 and TRBJ2-7; D may correspond to TRBD1 or TRBD2 (6 bases each). CDR1 DFQATT and CDR2 SNEGSKA come from the germline V gene (reference sequence). This CDR3 is built from 11 residues. The germline V and J ends were trimmed by 7 bases and 2 bases, with 9 bases remaining between them. The CDR3 spells CSGRGAYEQYF. CDR3 DNA sequence: TGCAGTGGAAGGGGGGCCTACGAGCAGTACTTC.

This clonotype came up a few times. The J gene is TRBJ2-3, the V gene TRBV6-8; no firm D call. The CDR3 totals 16 residues. V was pared by 4 bases and J by 5 bases, with 19 bases between. Germline V gene sequence: CDR1 MNHGY, CDR2 SAAAGT. The CDR3 protein is CASSCLGGARLDTQYF. In DNA form, the CDR3 reads TGTGCCAGCAGTTGCCTCGGCGGAGCAAGATTAGATACGCAGTATTTT.

The rearrangement joins TRBV6-2 or TRBV6-3 to TRBJ2-7; 9 bases line up with TRBD2. The V and J ends lost 6 bases and 1 base, in that order; junction bases with no gene match: 7. The CDR3 runs to 15 residues. Germline CDR1 and CDR2: MNHEY and SVGEGT. CDR3 DNA sequence: TGTGCCAGCAGAGATGGCGGGAGGGGGTCCTACGAGCAGTACTTC. This codes for CASRDGGRGSYEQYF.

The rearrangement uses TRBV27 and TRBJ2-6, with 8 bases identical to TRBD1. Germline loops: CDR1 MNHEY, CDR2 SMNVEV (reference sequence). V shed 4 bases, J shed 2 bases, and the junction held 7 bases outside the gene matches. The CDR3 extends over 17 amino acids. The CDR3 DNA reads as TGTGCCAGCAGTTCTAGACAGGGGTGGGCTGGGGCCAACGTCCTGACTTTC. Amino acid sequence: CASSSRQGWAGANVLTF.

The chain links TRBV28 to TRBJ2-1, with TRBD1 matching over 8 bases. Losses at the gene ends were 6 bases for V and 12 bases for J; bases not matched to a gene: 13. CDR3 length: 14 residues. Germline V gene lookup returns CDR1 MDHEN and CDR2 SYDVKM. The CDR3 protein is CASRTPGGPRGQFF. CDR3 coding DNA: TGTGCCAGCAGGACCCCAGGGGGCCCAAGGGGGCAGTTCTTC.

This clonotype showed up just once. This chain joins TRBV10-3 and TRBJ1-4; 9 bases are a match to TRBD1. The V gene's germline CDR1 is ENHRY and CDR2 SYGVKD. The CDR3 has 14 residues. V trimming: 8 bases; J trimming: 5 bases; junction bases outside the gene matches: 6. For the CDR3, the DNA is TGTGCCATCGGCACCGGGACAGGGAATGAAAAACTGTTTTTT. Its protein product is CAIGTGTGNEKLFF.

This clonotype has more than one count but fewer than ten. This chain connects TRBV7-8 to TRBJ2-7, with 7 bases identical to TRBD2. The CDR3 runs to 15 residues. The germline CDR1 and CDR2 sequences are SGHVS and FQNEAQ. Trimming took 0 bases from V and 2 from J; bases not matched to a gene: 4. The CDR3 nucleotides read TGTGCCAGCAGCTTAGCGGGGGGGGGACCCTACGAGCAGTACTTC. It encodes CASSLAGGGPYEQYF.

In its sample, this clonotype was seen a few times. V gene TRBV7-2 combines with J gene TRBJ2-7; D is undetermined. From germline, CDR1 is SGHTA and CDR2 FQGNSA. The CDR3 is 12 residues long. Deletions cut 3 bases from V and 7 bases from J, with 10 bases between. The CDR3 DNA follows: TGTGCCAGCAGCTTCGGGCCCCTGGAGCAGTACTTC. Amino acid sequence: CASSFGPLEQYF. Based on the CDR3 plus reference TRBV7-2 and TRBJ2-7, the full variable domain is GAGVSQSPSNKVTEKGKDVELRCDPISGHTALYWYRQSLGQGLEFLIYFQGNSAPDKSGLPSDRFSAERTGGSVSTLTIQRTQQEDSAVYLCASSFGPLEQYFGPGTRLTVT.

The rearrangement joins TRBV7-2 to TRBJ2-2, with D possibly TRBD2 on 6 matching bases. Trimming cost V 0 bases and J 6 bases, with 11 bases left between them. Germline CDR1 reads SGHTA; CDR2 reads FQGNSA. The CDR3 extends over 15 amino acids. CDR3 nucleotides: TGTGCCAGCAGCTTAGCCCCCGGGACTCCCGGGGAGCTGTTTTTT. Amino acids: CASSLAPGTPGELFF.

This sequence joins TRBV7-2 and TRBJ2-7; weak D call: TRBD1 (6 bases). The V gene lost 5 bases and the J gene lost 3 bases, with 17 bases spanning the gap. The CDR3 is made up of 15 amino acids. Germline V gives CDR1 SGHTA, CDR2 FQGNSA. The CDR3 loop reads CASSQGQTTVYEQYF. In DNA, the CDR3 is TGTGCCAGCAGCCAAGGACAGACGACGGTCTACGAGCAGTACTTC.

The sample holds a few counts of this clonotype. The chain is built from TRBV12-3 or TRBV12-4 and TRBJ1-2, with D unresolved. V shed 6 bases and J shed 7 bases, with 12 bases lying between them. CDR3 length: 12 residues. Here the CDR3 DNA reads TGTGCCAGCAGCCCCGGGTCAGCTGGCTACACCTTC. Translation: CASSPGSAGYTF.

This clonotype was counted once. V and J are TRBV15 and TRBJ2-5; 7 bases map to TRBD2. Per the germline V gene, CDR1 is LNHNV and CDR2 is YYDKDF (reference sequence). The trim removed 3 bases at V and 0 bases at J, leaving 4 bases unmatched. The CDR3 is 15 residues long. CDR3 nucleotides: TGTGCCACCAGCAGGGGAGGGGCTTACCAAGAGACCCAGTACTTC. This gives the protein CATSRGGAYQETQYF. Looking up the rest from reference TRBV15 and TRBJ2-5 gives the full variable domain: DAMVIQNPRYQVTQFGKPVTLSCSQTLNHNVMYWYQQKSSQAPKLLFHYYDKDFNNEADTPDNFQSRRPNTSFCFLDIRSPGLGDTAMYLCATSRGGAYQETQYFGPGTRLLVL.

This clonotype was picked up a small number of times. CDR3 region: CASSYNKGAGETQYF. The CDR3 DNA sequence: TGTGCCAGCAGCTATAACAAGGGCGCCGGGGAGACCCAGTACTTC. The chain recombines TRBV7-2 with TRBJ2-5, with unresolved D. Per germline, CDR1 SGHTA and CDR2 FQGNSA. Trimming cost V 4 bases and J 5 bases, with 17 bases left between them. This CDR3 spans 15 amino acids.

The sample holds one count of this clonotype. The chain couples TRBV6-6 to TRBJ1-1; 7 positions match TRBD1. The germline CDR1 and CDR2 sequences are MNHNY and SVGAGI (reference sequence). V was clipped by 6 bases and J by 1 base; unmatched bases: 11. The CDR3 is 16 residues long. CDR3 sequence reads: CASRKNKGQRNTEAFF. DNA for the CDR3: TGTGCCAGCAGAAAGAACAAGGGACAGCGGAACACTGAAGCTTTCTTT.

This chain's CDR3 is CASSGRGQGFQPQHF. The CDR3 DNA is TGTGCCAGCTCGGGGCGGGGACAGGGATTTCAGCCCCAGCATTTT. The chain recombines TRBV6-5 with TRBJ1-5; 9 bases agree with TRBD1. CDR1 and CDR2 (germline): MNHEY, SVGAGI. This CDR3 is built from 15 residues. The junction had 11 bases not matched to a gene; V was cut back by 8 bases and J by 6 bases.

The chain joins TRBV15 to TRBJ2-7; 7 nucleotides align to TRBD1. This CDR3 spans 13 amino acids. V dropped 1 base and J dropped 8; count of bases not matched to a gene: 5. Germline CDR1 and CDR2: LNHNV and YYDKDF (reference sequence). CDR3 in amino acids: CATSRGEQGKQYF. The CDR3 nucleotides read TGTGCCACCAGCAGAGGTGAACAGGGGAAGCAGTACTTC.

The chain is built from TRBV7-2 and TRBJ2-3; D is undetermined. This CDR3 comprises 14 residues. Between the trimmed V and J ends, which lost 3 bases and 0 bases, there was a span of 7 bases. Germline V gives CDR1 SGHTA, CDR2 FQGNSA. The CDR3 is CASSLTRSTDTQYF. In DNA form, the CDR3 reads TGTGCCAGCAGCTTGACAAGAAGCACAGATACGCAGTATTTT.

This clonotype was counted only a few times. The gene calls are TRBV28 and TRBJ1-1, with D unclear. CDR3 size: 14 residues. The germline gives CDR1 MDHEN, CDR2 SYDVKM. Trimming pared 1 base from V and 1 base from J, leaving 7 bases between. The CDR3 here is CASSLSPTNTEAFF. The CDR3 DNA is TGTGCCAGCAGTTTATCGCCGACGAACACTGAAGCTTTCTTT.

The sample holds a few counts of this clonotype. V and J are TRBV7-2 and TRBJ2-1, with 15 nucleotides matching TRBD2. The junction had 4 bases not matched to a gene; V was cut back by 0 bases and J by 7 bases. Germline CDR1 reads SGHTA; CDR2 reads FQGNSA. The CDR3 has 17 residues. CDR3 protein: CASSLAPGLAGGNEQFF. CDR3 coding DNA: TGTGCCAGCAGCTTAGCGCCTGGACTAGCGGGAGGGAATGAGCAGTTCTTC.

J is TRBJ2-5 and V is TRBV7-2; maybe TRBD2 (6 bases). Looked up from germline, CDR1 is SGHTA and CDR2 is FQGNSA. This CDR3 spans 15 amino acids. The V and J ends lost 3 bases and 2 bases respectively, with 13 bases between them. The CDR3 DNA follows: TGTGCCAGCAGCTTTGGGGGGAGCCCACAAGAGACCCAGTACTTC. Translating gives CASSFGGSPQETQYF.

V and J are TRBV11-2 and TRBJ2-1, with 9 bases lining up with TRBD2. Germline values: CDR1 SGHAT, CDR2 FQNNGV. The CDR3 runs 16 residues. The junction had 14 bases not matched to a gene; V was cut back by 5 bases and J by 9 bases. CDR3 in amino acids: CASSPGRIAGVAEQFF. The CDR3 DNA sequence: TGTGCCAGCAGCCCCGGCCGGATAGCGGGAGTTGCTGAGCAGTTCTTC.

This clonotype has more than one count but fewer than ten. The chain joins TRBV7-6 to TRBJ1-5; 9 bases align to TRBD1. Trimming took 4 bases from V and 6 from J; bases not matched to a gene: 7. The CDR3 runs 15 residues. CDR1 is SGHVS, CDR2 FNYEAQ, per germline. DNA of the CDR3: TGTGCCAGCAGCTCACGATGGACAGGGGTTCAGCCCCAGCATTTT. Its translation: CASSSRWTGVQPQHF.

This chain connects TRBV7-2 to TRBJ2-3; D uncertain. The CDR3 totals 13 residues. Trimming removed 3 bases at V and 5 bases at J, with 9 bases between. The germline gives CDR1 SGHTA, CDR2 FQGNSA. The CDR3 sequence: CASSLRKEDTQYF. Here the CDR3 DNA reads TGTGCCAGCAGCTTGAGGAAGGAAGATACGCAGTATTTT.

The chain is built from TRBV15 and TRBJ2-3; the D gene is possibly TRBD1 (6 bases). There are 12 residues in the CDR3. V gave up 4 bases and J gave up 12 bases, with 14 bases separating them. Germline V lookup: CDR1 LNHNV, CDR2 YYDKDF (reference sequence). CDR3 nucleotides: TGTGCCACCAGCACCAGGGGCCTGAACCAGTATTTT. Translating gives CATSTRGLNQYF.

This clonotype was found a few times. The V gene is TRBV7-2, the J gene TRBJ1-1, with no clear D. V was cut by 5 bases and J by 10 bases, with 14 bases left in between. CDR1 is SGHTA and CDR2 is FQGNSA in the germline V gene. The CDR3 covers 12 residues. In DNA, the CDR3 is TGTGCCAGCAGCAGAAACAGAGGGTTAGCTTTCTTT. Protein: CASSRNRGLAFF.